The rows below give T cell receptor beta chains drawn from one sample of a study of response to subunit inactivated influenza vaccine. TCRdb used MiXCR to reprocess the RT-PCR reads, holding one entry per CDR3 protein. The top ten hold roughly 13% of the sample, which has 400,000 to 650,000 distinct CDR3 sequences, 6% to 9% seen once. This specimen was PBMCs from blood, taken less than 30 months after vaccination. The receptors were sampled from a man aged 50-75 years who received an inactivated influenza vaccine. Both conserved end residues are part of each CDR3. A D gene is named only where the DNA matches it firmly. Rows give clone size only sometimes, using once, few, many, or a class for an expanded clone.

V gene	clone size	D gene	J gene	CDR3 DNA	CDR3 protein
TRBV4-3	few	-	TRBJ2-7	TGCGCCAGCAGCCAAGGTCCACAATACGAGCAGTACTTC	CASSQGPQYEQYF
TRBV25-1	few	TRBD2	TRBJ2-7	TGTGCCAGCAGTGAATCGCTGGCGGGAGTGGACGAGCAGTACTTC	CASSESLAGVDEQYF
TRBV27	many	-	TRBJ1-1	TGTGCCAGCAGTTTATCGGGGTCAGGGAGCACTGAAGCTTTCTTT	CASSLSGSGSTEAFF
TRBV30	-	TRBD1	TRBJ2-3	TGTGCCTGGAGTAGGGACAGGGGAGATACGCAGTATTTT	CAWSRDRGDTQYF
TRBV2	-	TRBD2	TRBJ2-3	TGTGCCAGCAGTTCGCCAACTAGCGGGTCCGTGGATACGCAGTATTTT	CASSSPTSGSVDTQYF
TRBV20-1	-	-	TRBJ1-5	TGCAGTGCTAGGAAACAGGACCTTAGCAATCAGCCCCAGCATTTT	CSARKQDLSNQPQHF
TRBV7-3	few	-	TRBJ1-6	TGTGCCAGCAGCTTAATGGGGGCCCTGAGTAATTCACCCCTCCACTTT	CASSLMGALSNSPLHF
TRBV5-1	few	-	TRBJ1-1	TGCGCCAGCAGATTGGACCTGCAGAACACTGAAGCTTTCTTT	CASRLDLQNTEAFF
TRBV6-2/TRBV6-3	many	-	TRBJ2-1	TGTGCCAGCAGCCCAAGGGGCTATGAGCAGTTCTTC	CASSPRGYEQFF
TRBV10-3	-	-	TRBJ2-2	TGTGCCATCAGTTCCGGGACTTCCCTAACCGGGGAGCTGTTTTTT	CAISSGTSLTGELFF
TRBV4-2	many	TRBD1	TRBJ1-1	TGTGCCAGCAGCACCCGACAGGGGAACACTGAAGCTTTCTTT	CASSTRQGNTEAFF
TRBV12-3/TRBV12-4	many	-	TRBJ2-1	TGTGCCAGCACTTCTGGAAATGAGCAGTTCTTC	CASTSGNEQFF
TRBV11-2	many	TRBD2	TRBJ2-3	TGTGCCAGCAGCCCACTAGCGGGGACAGATACGCAGTATTTT	CASSPLAGTDTQYF
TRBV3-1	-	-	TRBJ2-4	TGTGCCAGCAGCCAAGATCTCACCGATTTAGCCAAAAACATTCAGTACTTC	CASSQDLTDLAKNIQYF
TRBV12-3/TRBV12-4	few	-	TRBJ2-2	TGTGCCAGCAGTTTAGGTGGTACAGGGTCGTACACCGGGGAGCTGTTTTTT	CASSLGGTGSYTGELFF
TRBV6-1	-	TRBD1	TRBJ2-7	TGTGCCAGCAGTGCTAGGACAGGGAACTCAGGCGAGCAGTACTTC	CASSARTGNSGEQYF
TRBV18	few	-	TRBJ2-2	TGTGCCAGCCACAAAAACACCGGGGAGCTGTTTTTT	CASHKNTGELFF
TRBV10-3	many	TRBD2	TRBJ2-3	TGTGCCATCAGTGAGTCGGGTGCGGGGGGCGTGGATACGCAGTATTTT	CAISESGAGGVDTQYF
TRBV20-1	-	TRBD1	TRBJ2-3	TGCAGTGCTAAGGGTTGGGACAGGGGCACAGATACGCAGTATTTT	CSAKGWDRGTDTQYF
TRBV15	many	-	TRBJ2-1	TGTGCCACCAACGTGGGCGAAAACTCCTACAATGAGCAGTTCTTC	CATNVGENSYNEQFF
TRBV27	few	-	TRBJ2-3	TGTGCCAGCAGTTTTGTGATAGCTACAGATACGCAGTATTTT	CASSFVIATDTQYF
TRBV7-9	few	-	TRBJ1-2	TGTGCCAGCAGCTTATTTAGGGGAGGAAGCCATGGCTACACCTTC	CASSLFRGGSHGYTF
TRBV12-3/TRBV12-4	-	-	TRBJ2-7	TGTGCCAGCAGTTTTTCGCCCCAAGGGGGCGAGCAGTACTTC	CASSFSPQGGEQYF
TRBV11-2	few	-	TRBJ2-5	TGTGCCAGCAGCTTAGTTGGTAGCCCACAAGAGACCCAGTACTTC	CASSLVGSPQETQYF
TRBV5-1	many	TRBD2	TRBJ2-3	TGCGCCAGCAGCCCCGCCTCTAGCGGGGGACGTACGCAGTATTTT	CASSPASSGGRTQYF
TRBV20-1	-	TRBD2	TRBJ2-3	TGCAGTGCTCCCGGGGGGAGGGCTGGCACAGATACGCAGTATTTT	CSAPGGRAGTDTQYF
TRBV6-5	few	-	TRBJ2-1	TGTGCCAGCAGTTACTACGCGGCAGGGGAGCAGTTCTTC	CASSYYAAGEQFF